The 25 T cell receptor beta chains below were found in one sample sequenced in a study of CD8+ T cells in alopecia areata. RNA extraction and reverse transcription yielded cDNA as sequencing template. Only in-frame clones appear in the TCRdb table, and some are missing; sequencing was by immunoSEQ multiplex PCR. Among more than 150,000 clones listed, roughly 53% were seen once. Regarding treatment: oral pan-JAK inhibitor, 5-10 mg twice daily. The sequencing here drew on CD8+ T cells sorted from blood, taken at week 24, from a patient treated with tofacitinib. The receptors originated from a human donor with alopecia areata.

This chain links TRBV7-9 with TRBJ1-2; the match to TRBD1 covers 11 bases. There are 17 residues in the CDR3. Germline V CDR1 and CDR2: SEHNR, FQNEAQ (reference sequence). Trimming took 5 bases from V and 2 from J; bases not matched to a gene: 10. The CDR3 loop is CASSPIIRDRGNYGYTF. The CDR3 nucleotides read TGTGCCAGCAGCCCAATCATCCGGGACAGGGGGAACTATGGCTACACCTTC. Combining the CDR3 with reference TRBV7-9 and TRBJ1-2 gives the whole variable domain DTGVSQNPRHKITKRGQNVTFRCDPISEHNRLYWYRQTLGQGPEFLTYFQNEAQLEKSRLLSDRFSAERPKGSFSTLEIQRTEQGDSAMYLCASSPIIRDRGNYGYTFGSGTRLTVV.

The V and J genes are TRBV20-1 and TRBJ2-7, with TRBD1 identical over 7 bases. The V and J ends lost 6 bases and 7 bases, in that order; junction bases with no gene match: 6. Per the germline V gene, CDR1 is DFQATT and CDR2 is SNEGSKA (reference sequence). The CDR3 has 11 residues. CDR3 region: CSAATGVEQYF. As DNA, the CDR3 is TGCAGTGCAGCAACAGGGGTGGAGCAGTACTTC.

This clone was counted between two and nine times. This sequence joins TRBV6-1 and TRBJ2-5; no firm D call. V was clipped by 6 bases and J by 5 bases, with 13 bases between them. This CDR3 has 13 amino acids. Germline V gene sequence: CDR1 MNHNS, CDR2 SASEGT. The CDR3 loop reads CASSGRVRETQYF. CDR3 DNA: TGTGCCAGCAGCGGAAGGGTCAGGGAGACCCAGTACTTC.

This chain joins TRBV6-5 and TRBJ2-7; D gene unclear. The CDR3 covers 13 residues. Trimming shortened V by 5 bases and J by 0 bases, and 8 bases separated the two germline ends. Per the germline V gene, CDR1 is MNHEY and CDR2 is SVGAGI. The CDR3 nucleotides are TGTGCCAGCAGTCCACATAGCTCCTACGAGCAGTACTTC. It translates to CASSPHSSYEQYF.

The J gene is TRBJ2-7, the V gene TRBV13; 8 bases match TRBD1. This CDR3 spans 14 amino acids. J gave up 7 bases and V 5 bases, and 10 bases lay outside the gene matches. CDR1 and CDR2 (germline): PRHDT, FYEKMQ (reference sequence). CDR3 loop: CASSTGTGSEEQYF. The CDR3 region has the DNA TGTGCCAGCAGCACCGGGACAGGTAGCGAGGAGCAGTACTTC. The whole variable domain, filled in from reference TRBV13 and TRBJ2-7, reads AAGVIQSPRHLIKEKRETATLKCYPIPRHDTVYWYQQGPGQDPQFLISFYEKMQSDKGSIPDRFSAQQFSDYHSELNMSSLELGDSALYFCASSTGTGSEEQYFGPGTRLTVT.

This chain uses TRBV9 with TRBJ1-2, with 11 bases aligning to TRBD1. In germline, CDR1 is SGDLS, CDR2 YYNGEE. The CDR3 consists of 16 residues. The V and J ends lost 0 bases and 4 bases, in that order; junction bases with no gene match: 5. The CDR3 DNA is TGTGCCAGCAGCGTAGGCTGGACAGGGGGCGGCTATGGCTACACCTTC. Encoded protein: CASSVGWTGGGYGYTF.

This clone has a handful of counts. Germline is not matched at one junction end, which may reflect a read error. V usage is TRBV20-1 and J usage is TRBJ2-3; weak D call: TRBD1 (5 bases). This CDR3 has 11 residues. Germline V CDR1 and CDR2: DFQATT, SNEGSKA (reference sequence). For the CDR3, the DNA is TGCAGTGCTGGAGACAGAGATACGCAGTATTTT. It specifies CSAGDRDTQYF.

The sample holds a few counts of this clone. This chain connects TRBV2 to TRBJ2-3; unclear D gene. CDR1 and CDR2 (germline): SNHLY, FYNNEI. The CDR3 has 13 amino acids. Trimming removed 6 bases at V and 0 bases at J, with 7 bases between. The CDR3 DNA follows: TGTGCCAGCAGGGACGTTAGCACAGATACGCAGTATTTT. Protein: CASRDVSTDTQYF.

This clone was detected once. The J gene is TRBJ2-7, the V gene TRBV7-9; D is possibly TRBD2 (5 bases). V gave up 2 bases and J gave up 0 bases, with 11 bases separating them. This CDR3 spans 15 amino acids. CDR1 is SEHNR, CDR2 FQNEAQ, per germline (reference sequence). CDR3 sequence: CASSLSGLSSYEQYF. The CDR3 nucleotides read TGTGCCAGCAGCTTAAGTGGACTGAGCTCCTACGAGCAGTACTTC.

This clone was recorded only once. The V gene is TRBV7-9, the J gene TRBJ1-1; no reliable D call. V was shortened by 3 bases and J by 7 bases, with 12 bases between the two germline ends. The CDR3 extends over 13 amino acids. Germline V gene sequence: CDR1 SEHNR, CDR2 FQNEAQ (reference sequence). The DNA for the CDR3 is TGTGCCAGCAGCTTGCCCAACAGAGGTGAAGCTTTCTTT. This encodes CASSLPNRGEAFF.

CDR3 DNA sequence: TGCAGCCCCCCCCCTCGGGGTGACACTGAAGCTTTCTTT. As protein: CSPPPRGDTEAFF. The V gene is TRBV29-1, the J gene TRBJ1-1, with D uncertain. The CDR3 sequence is 13 residues long. Germline CDR1 SQVTM, CDR2 ANQGSEA. The V end was cut by 8 bases, the J end by 3 bases, with 16 bases between.

This clone was detected once. CDR3: CASSYRGIYGYTF. CDR3 DNA: TGTGCCAGCAGTTACAGGGGGATTTATGGCTACACCTTC. This sequence joins TRBV6-5 and TRBJ1-2, with a weak D call TRBD1 (6 bases). The CDR3 contains 13 residues. Germline V gene lookup returns CDR1 MNHEY and CDR2 SVGAGI. V lost 2 bases to trimming and J lost 5 bases, with 9 bases between them.

The chain combines TRBV29-1 with TRBJ1-3; D may be TRBD1 (6 bases). Germline loops: CDR1 SQVTM, CDR2 ANQGSEA. V lost 6 bases and J lost 4, with 13 bases in between. The CDR3 runs to 13 residues. DNA for the CDR3: TGCAGCGTCCCAGGGGCTGGGGGAAACACCATATATTTT. Its translation is CSVPGAGGNTIYF.

V gene TRBV10-3 combines with J gene TRBJ2-7; 8 bases line up with TRBD1. This CDR3 is built from 16 residues. J lost 4 bases, V lost 6 bases, and 14 bases had no gene match. Germline lookup yields CDR1 ENHRY and CDR2 SYGVKD. The CDR3 bases are TGTGCCATCAGAAAACTAGTCCGGGACAGGATGTACGAGCAGTACTTC. This sequence encodes CAIRKLVRDRMYEQYF.

The chain has TRBV23-1 and TRBJ1-4; possibly TRBD1 for D (5 bases). TRBV23-1 is an open reading frame whose function is uncertain. Trimming removed 3 bases at V and 2 bases at J, with 13 bases between. The CDR3 runs to 16 residues. The CDR3 loop is CASSQGGGSTNEKLFF. As DNA, the CDR3 is TGCGCCAGCAGTCAGGGCGGGGGTTCGACTAATGAAAAACTGTTTTTT.

V usage is TRBV25-1 and J usage is TRBJ2-1; 8 bases align to TRBD2. V lost 6 bases to trimming and J lost 7 bases; unmatched junction nucleotides: 5. The CDR3 has 13 amino acids. Germline V gene sequence: CDR1 MGHDK, CDR2 SYGVNS. CDR3 nucleotide sequence: TGTGCCAGCAGCTTAGCGGGGCGGAATGAGCAGTTCTTC. Protein sequence: CASSLAGRNEQFF.

In its sample, this clone was seen once. This chain connects TRBV6-5 to TRBJ1-5; the D gene is possibly TRBD1 (5 bases). CDR1 and CDR2 from the germline V gene are MNHEY and SVGAGI. This CDR3 spans 15 amino acids. V gave up 2 bases and J gave up 6 bases, with 14 bases separating them. CDR3 coding DNA: TGTGCCAGCAGTTACGATATATCTGGGGGTCAGCCCCAGCATTTT. It yields the protein CASSYDISGGQPQHF.

CDR3 in DNA: TGTGCCAGCAGTTTGTCCGGGTCGGGTAATGAGCAGTTCTTC. Translation: CASSLSGSGNEQFF. The chain couples TRBV27 to TRBJ2-1; D not resolved. The CDR3 loop spans 14 amino acids. The V gene's germline CDR1 is MNHEY and CDR2 SMNVEV (reference sequence). V shed 3 bases and J shed 7 bases, with 13 bases lying between them.

This chain links TRBV29-1 with TRBJ2-1, with D possibly TRBD2 on 5 matching bases. The ends were cut back, 4 bases at V and 8 bases at J, with 12 bases in the middle. Looked up from germline, CDR1 is SQVTM and CDR2 is ANQGSEA. This CDR3 is 12 amino acids long. The CDR3 region is CSVGWGVYEQFF. CDR3 sequence (DNA): TGCAGCGTTGGATGGGGAGTCTATGAGCAGTTCTTC.

The chain recombines TRBV13 with TRBJ2-7; D is tentatively TRBD1 or TRBD2 (5 bases each). Trimming left V 5 bases short and J 4 bases short, with 15 bases between. CDR1 is PRHDT, CDR2 FYEKMQ, per germline (reference sequence). The CDR3 is made up of 14 amino acids. The CDR3 region is CASSPGVGRYEQYF. The DNA for the CDR3 is TGTGCCAGCAGCCCCGGGGTGGGGCGGTACGAGCAGTACTTC.

This chain links TRBV14 with TRBJ2-1; a weak D match, TRBD2 (5 bases). This CDR3 is built from 11 residues. V dropped 4 bases and J dropped 11 bases, with 9 bases sitting between them. The germline gives CDR1 SGHDN, CDR2 FVKESK. The CDR3 here is CASSLAMKQFF. CDR3 bases: TGTGCCAGCAGCCTAGCGATGAAGCAGTTCTTC.

This clone has a handful of counts. V and J are TRBV5-6 and TRBJ1-1; the match to TRBD1 covers 8 bases. The CDR3 has 13 residues. CDR1 is SGHDT, CDR2 YYEEEE, per germline. With V trimmed by 0 bases and J by 11 bases, 6 bases remained unmatched. The CDR3 coding sequence is TGTGCCAGCAGCTTGGGTGCGACAGGGGTGGCTTTCTTT. It specifies CASSLGATGVAFF.

This clone was detected only a few times. This chain links TRBV6-5 with TRBJ2-7; D remains ambiguous. Trimming took off 6 bases at V and 3 bases at J, with 12 bases between the two ends. Germline CDR1 MNHEY, CDR2 SVGAGI. The CDR3 is 13 residues long. Written as DNA, the CDR3 is TGTGCCAGCAGACAAAAAGCAAGCTACGAGCAGTACTTC. Translated: CASRQKASYEQYF.

The rearrangement joins TRBV4-1 to TRBJ2-3, with D perhaps TRBD1 or TRBD2 (5 bases each). Germline V gene lookup returns CDR1 MGHRA and CDR2 YSYEKL. V lost 2 bases to trimming and J lost 4 bases, with 10 bases between them. The CDR3 has 14 residues. CDR3 DNA sequence: TGCGCCAGCAGCCAATCGGGACCCTCAGATACGCAGTATTTT. As protein: CASSQSGPSDTQYF.

J is TRBJ2-7 and V is TRBV29-1, with a weak D call TRBD1 (6 bases). V was pared by 0 bases and J by 1 base, with 13 bases between. Germline CDR1 is SQVTM and CDR2 is ANQGSEA. This CDR3 has 15 residues. CDR3 sequence: CSVEDLQQGSYEQYF. The CDR3 DNA is TGCAGCGTTGAAGATCTTCAACAGGGTTCCTACGAGCAGTACTTC.